These T cell receptor beta chains were read from a single sample in a study of shared clonotypes between healthy human individuals. Some clones are missing from TCRdb's copy, which holds only in-frame ones; the method was immunoSEQ multiplex PCR. The sample shows about 1.5 million clones, more than 95% of them seen only once. The sample consisted of naive CD4+ T cells sorted from blood. These receptors originate from a man under 40 in good health. CDR3s include the opening cysteine and the closing phenylalanine or tryptophan. The order of the fields is CDR3 protein, V gene, clone size. A clone size is listed for some rows: how often the clone was seen (once, few, many), or a class if it is expanded.

CDR3aa: CASSVGNTGAYEQYF
v_gene: TRBV9
abundance: NA

CDR3aa: CASSLEIAGVAFF
v_gene: TRBV5-4
abundance: NA

CDR3aa: CASSLLGGPETQYF
v_gene: TRBV28
abundance: NA

CDR3aa: CASSLTRGVVRYEQYF
v_gene: TRBV7-2
abundance: once

CDR3aa: CASSLTPGETQYF
v_gene: TRBV5-1
abundance: NA

CDR3aa: CASSVDRGTYEQYF
v_gene: TRBV9
abundance: NA

CDR3aa: CSGHGATEAFF
v_gene: TRBV20-1
abundance: NA

CDR3aa: CASSQEAGGNYGYTF
v_gene: TRBV4-1
abundance: NA

CDR3aa: CASSEDGSTYGYTF
v_gene: TRBV25-1
abundance: NA

CDR3aa: CASSSTGTGEKLFF
v_gene: TRBV5-8
abundance: NA

CDR3aa: CASSQPPVYGYTF
v_gene: TRBV27
abundance: NA

CDR3aa: CASNGPSSGNTIYF
v_gene: TRBV9
abundance: NA

CDR3aa: CASSLEGFGGYTF
v_gene: TRBV5-4
abundance: NA

CDR3aa: CASKGYEQYF
v_gene: TRBV2
abundance: NA

CDR3aa: CSATNTRRGPGNTEAFF
v_gene: TRBV29-1
abundance: NA

CDR3aa: CASSQATGANYGYTF
v_gene: TRBV4-3
abundance: NA

CDR3aa: CAWSVNLFRAGVGDTQYF
v_gene: TRBV30
abundance: NA

CDR3aa: CATSRDGSQPQHF
v_gene: TRBV15
abundance: NA

CDR3aa: CASSPLPYGRQLESYTF
v_gene: TRBV9
abundance: NA

CDR3aa: CASSTAPGRRGTDTQYF
v_gene: TRBV5-8
abundance: NA

CDR3aa: CASSQGPGLADHEQFF
v_gene: TRBV4-3
abundance: NA

CDR3aa: CASSLPPWAKNIQYF
v_gene: TRBV28
abundance: NA

CDR3aa: CASSDPADEQYF
v_gene: TRBV10-2
abundance: NA

CDR3aa: CASSLSVKGEAFF
v_gene: TRBV5-1
abundance: NA

CDR3aa: CASSPQGVDGYTF
v_gene: TRBV5-1
abundance: NA

CDR3aa: CASSLTAAAFF
v_gene: TRBV5-5
abundance: NA

CDR3aa: CASSSQGTTDTQYF
v_gene: TRBV5-1
abundance: NA

CDR3aa: CASSTSVRGPSDF
v_gene: TRBV19
abundance: once

CDR3aa: CASSPNVPSGTSGGYTF
v_gene: TRBV18
abundance: NA

CDR3aa: CSARPPHEQYF
v_gene: TRBV20-1
abundance: NA

CDR3aa: CASSVAGGVPRSFQETQYF
v_gene: TRBV9
abundance: NA

CDR3aa: CASSTDGASYEQYF
v_gene: TRBV11-1
abundance: NA

CDR3aa: CASSIRRGYEQYF
v_gene: TRBV27
abundance: NA

CDR3aa: CASSPGGRRDTQYF
v_gene: TRBV18
abundance: NA

CDR3aa: CASSMEAGAATEAFF
v_gene: TRBV5-1
abundance: NA

CDR3aa: CASSPEGIPYEQYF
v_gene: TRBV18
abundance: NA

CDR3aa: CASSRELQGSNEQFF
v_gene: TRBV18
abundance: NA

CDR3aa: CASSLLAGVGTGELFF
v_gene: TRBV19
abundance: NA

CDR3aa: CASSLEVSRGNYEQYF
v_gene: TRBV7-2
abundance: NA

CDR3aa: CASSLTTGSTYNEQFF
v_gene: TRBV5-4
abundance: NA

CDR3aa: CASSPKGNGYEQYF
v_gene: TRBV18
abundance: NA

CDR3aa: CAISEFGELFF
v_gene: TRBV10-3
abundance: NA

CDR3aa: CASSPLAGGLQETQYF
v_gene: TRBV18
abundance: NA

CDR3aa: CASSFQGSGLNTEAFF
v_gene: TRBV6-5
abundance: NA

CDR3aa: CASSYTSMSTEAFF
v_gene: TRBV6-5
abundance: NA

CDR3aa: CSARGGLSEQFF
v_gene: TRBV29-1
abundance: NA

CDR3aa: CASSLVAAAYEQYF
v_gene: TRBV5-1
abundance: few

CDR3aa: CASSPVLEAGSEAFF
v_gene: TRBV18
abundance: NA

CDR3aa: CASTDRGFTEAFF
v_gene: TRBV10-1
abundance: NA

CDR3aa: CASSVSWGADTQYF
v_gene: TRBV9
abundance: NA

CDR3aa: CASSVDPGLLGDTQYF
v_gene: TRBV9
abundance: NA

CDR3aa: CASSILDRANYGYTF
v_gene: TRBV19
abundance: NA

CDR3aa: CAWSLGARANYGYTF
v_gene: TRBV30
abundance: NA

CDR3aa: CASRRTGRTYEQYF
v_gene: TRBV6-1
abundance: NA

CDR3aa: CAWGDTLPTEAFF
v_gene: TRBV30
abundance: NA

CDR3aa: CASSLRGIEETQYF
v_gene: TRBV7-9
abundance: NA

CDR3aa: CASSLDNTQYF
v_gene: TRBV11-2
abundance: NA